Below, 3 T cell receptor beta chains from the same sample are listed, as sequenced in a study of patients and donors after allogeneic stem cell transplantation. TCRdb processed the RT-PCR reads anew with MiXCR; each CDR3 protein has one entry. This sample yields around 70,000 distinct CDR3 sequences, of which about 30% are seen a single time; about 30% belongs to the top ten. The sequencing sample was made of blood, either unsorted or a sorted T cell fraction (not recorded which). The receptor set was obtained from a human donor who was either an allogeneic HSCT recipient or a stem cell or donor lymphocyte infusion donor (not recorded which). It is not recorded whose cells these are; they may come from a transplant donor.

The J gene is TRBJ2-3, the V gene TRBV20-1; tentative D call: TRBD1 (5 bases). The CDR3 runs 17 residues. The germline CDR1 and CDR2 sequences are DFQATT and SNEGSKA (reference sequence). Trimming left V 0 bases short and J 1 base short, with 17 bases between. The CDR3 DNA follows: TGCAGTGCTAGAGATCCGTGGCAGGGTGGAGGCACAGATACGCAGTATTTT. Translating it yields CSARDPWQGGGTDTQYF.

The chain combines TRBV15 with TRBJ2-1; TRBD2 might be the D (6 bases). This CDR3 is built from 16 residues. In germline, CDR1 is LNHNV, CDR2 YYDKDF (reference sequence). The V gene lost 3 bases and the J gene lost 10 bases, with 22 bases spanning the gap. In nucleotides, the CDR3 is TGTGCCACCAGCAGTAGGGTCACTAGCCCTTCGGGGGAGCAGTTCTTC. Protein: CATSSRVTSPSGEQFF.

In this sample, this clonotype turned up a few times. This chain joins TRBV9 and TRBJ2-1; a weak D match, TRBD2 (5 bases). The germline V gene encodes CDR1 SGDLS and CDR2 YYNGEE. The V end was cut by 2 bases, the J end by 0 bases, with 12 bases between. The CDR3 runs 16 residues. CDR3 amino acids: CASSVRIGSSYNEQFF. CDR3 in DNA: TGTGCCAGCAGCGTCAGGATAGGGAGCTCCTACAATGAGCAGTTCTTC. The variable domain in full, completed from reference TRBV9 and TRBJ2-1, reads DSGVTQTPKHLITATGQRVTLRCSPRSGDLSVYWYQQSLDQGLQFLIQYYNGEERAKGNILERFSAQQFPDLHSELNLSSLELGDSALYFCASSVRIGSSYNEQFFGPGTRLTVL.